A single sample gave rise to the 27 T cell receptor beta chains below, sequenced in a study of cytomegalovirus exposure and HLA in healthy donors listed by TCRdb under 2017. Library prep was done by the immunoSEQ multiplex PCR assay. A mixture of 60 forward primers for TCR Vbeta segments and 13 reverse primers for TCR Jbeta segments was used in the multiplex PCR. TCRdb carries this immuneACCESS record with in-frame sequences only. Its versions omit some clonotypes, under half of them owing to an unresolved V gene in the studies checked, with the rest unexplained. The sample table holds fewer than 110,000 clones, of which approximately 66% were seen once. The leading ten clones occupy under 3.5% of the sample. The specimen sequenced was PBMCs. All receptors derive from a woman between 45 and 65 years old in good health and CMV-seronegative.

The chain joins TRBV2 to TRBJ1-5; perhaps TRBD1 as D (5 bases). Between the trimmed V and J ends, which lost 4 bases and 1 base, there was a span of 8 bases. Germline V gene lookup returns CDR1 SNHLY and CDR2 FYNNEI. This CDR3 contains 14 residues. CDR3 residues: CASSVGGSNQPQHF. CDR3 DNA: TGTGCCAGCAGTGTGGGGGGAAGCAATCAGCCCCAGCATTTT.

This clone was recorded a few times. V gene TRBV2 combines with J gene TRBJ2-5; 8 bases are a match to TRBD2. CDR1 is SNHLY, CDR2 FYNNEI, per germline. This CDR3 spans 19 amino acids. J gave up 5 bases and V 7 bases, and 24 bases lay outside the gene matches. CDR3 sequence (DNA): TGTGCCAGCAAGGATTTCGGGGGGGCGGTCCAGACTCCAGTGGAGACCCAGTACTTC. Translation: CASKDFGGAVQTPVETQYF.

V is TRBV6-5 and J is TRBJ2-7; 7 bases fit TRBD2. The J segment lost 2 bases and the V segment lost 2 bases, leaving 3 bases of the junction unmatched. The CDR3 totals 14 residues. The germline V gene has CDR1 MNHEY and CDR2 SVGAGI. The CDR3 is CASSYTGGPYEQYF. In DNA, the CDR3 is TGTGCCAGCAGTTACACGGGAGGCCCCTACGAGCAGTACTTC.

This chain uses TRBV11-2 with TRBJ2-1; no clear D. Per germline, CDR1 SGHAT and CDR2 FQNNGV. This CDR3 is 13 amino acids long. V shed 1 base and J shed 8 bases, with 9 bases lying between them. The CDR3, as DNA: TGTGCCAGCAGCTTAGCCCGACTGGATGAGCAGTTCTTC. As protein: CASSLARLDEQFF.

This sequence joins TRBV5-1 and TRBJ2-1; no definite D call. Trimming removed 4 bases at V and 15 bases at J, with 20 bases between. CDR1 and CDR2 from the germline V gene are SGHRS and YFSETQ. The CDR3 covers 13 residues. The CDR3 here is CASSPVSHGKRFF. DNA for the CDR3: TGCGCCAGCAGCCCGGTTTCCCACGGAAAGCGGTTCTTC.

The chain employs TRBV6-5 and TRBJ1-1, with 8 nucleotides matching TRBD1. V trimming: 6 bases; J trimming: 9 bases; junction bases outside the gene matches: 12. CDR1 is MNHEY, CDR2 SVGAGI, per germline. The CDR3 is 14 residues long. CDR3 coding DNA: TGTGCCAGCAGCTTGGACAGGGCGTTTACTAAAGCTTTCTTT. It codes for CASSLDRAFTKAFF.

This sequence joins TRBV19 and TRBJ2-1, with D unresolved. Germline V CDR1 and CDR2: LNHDA, SQIVND (reference sequence). The CDR3 spans 16 residues. Trimming pared 3 bases from V and 0 bases from J, leaving 12 bases between. In DNA form, the CDR3 reads TGTGCCAGTAGTATTACCGCGTGGAGCTCCTACAATGAGCAGTTCTTC. Residues: CASSITAWSSYNEQFF.

The chain joins TRBV7-9 to TRBJ2-2; 7 nucleotides line up with TRBD1. Germline values: CDR1 SEHNR, CDR2 FQNEAQ (reference sequence). The trim removed 7 bases at V and 5 bases at J, leaving 10 bases unmatched. The CDR3 is 15 residues long. This CDR3 is CASNTPARGTGELFF. CDR3 DNA: TGTGCCAGCAACACGCCGGCCAGGGGGACCGGGGAGCTGTTTTTT.

V and J are TRBV2 and TRBJ1-1, with a tentative D call TRBD1 (6 bases). V was shortened by 2 bases and J by 3 bases, with 13 bases between the two germline ends. The germline V gene encodes CDR1 SNHLY and CDR2 FYNNEI. The length of the CDR3 is 15 residues. The CDR3 sequence: CASSEQGFPDTEAFF. The CDR3 bases are TGTGCCAGCAGTGAACAGGGGTTCCCGGACACTGAAGCTTTCTTT.

This clone has just a few counts. The V and J genes are TRBV29-1 and TRBJ2-2, with TRBD2 matching over 10 bases. The CDR3 runs to 15 residues. Germline values: CDR1 SQVTM, CDR2 ANQGSEA. Trimming removed 6 bases from V and 7 bases from J; junction bases left unmatched: 11. As DNA, the CDR3 is TGCAGCGTCCTACCTAGCGGGAGAGGGGACGGGGAGCTGTTTTTT. Amino acid sequence: CSVLPSGRGDGELFF.

This rearrangement joins TRBV5-4 to TRBJ2-1; D unresolved. CDR3 length equals 14 residues. Trimming left V 0 bases short and J 9 bases short, with 13 bases between. Germline loops: CDR1 SGHNT, CDR2 YYREEE (reference sequence). The CDR3 DNA is TGTGCCAGCAGCTTGGCCCAGATTACACGTGAGCAGTTCTTC. Its translation: CASSLAQITREQFF.

This clone was found once. The chain recombines TRBV10-1 with TRBJ2-1; D is perhaps TRBD2 (5 bases). Germline lookup yields CDR1 WNHNN and CDR2 SYGVQD (reference sequence). The CDR3 has 13 residues. Trimming took 3 bases from V and 7 from J, leaving 10 bases between them. In nucleotides, the CDR3 is TGCGCCAGCAGTGAAGGACTTCTAAATGAGCAGTTCTTC. Residues: CASSEGLLNEQFF.

V and J are TRBV28 and TRBJ2-7; D ambiguous. Germline values: CDR1 MDHEN, CDR2 SYDVKM. V lost 6 bases and J lost 5, with 11 bases in between. The CDR3 has 12 residues. Here the CDR3 reads CASRGRNHEQYF. The CDR3 coding sequence is TGTGCCAGCAGGGGCAGGAACCACGAGCAGTACTTC.

The CDR3 DNA follows: TGTGCCAGCAGCACACCAGGACTAGCGGGAGGGCCGCACTATGAGCAGTTCTTC. This gives the protein CASSTPGLAGGPHYEQFF. V usage is TRBV11-3 and J usage is TRBJ2-1, with 15 bases identical to TRBD2. The ends lost 5 bases at V and 8 bases at J; junction bases unmatched: 13. The length of the CDR3 is 18 residues. In germline, CDR1 is SGHNT, CDR2 YENEEA. Variable domain in full (rest from reference TRBV11-3 and TRBJ2-1): EAGVVQSPRYKIIEKKQPVAFWCNPISGHNTLYWYLQNLGQGPELLIRYENEEAVDDSQLPKDRFSAERLKGVDSTLKIQPAELGDSAVYLCASSTPGLAGGPHYEQFFGPGTRLTVL.

This chain joins TRBV12-5 and TRBJ2-1; D call uncertain. Germline loops: CDR1 LGHNT, CDR2 FRNRAP. The CDR3 consists of 14 residues. Trimming stripped 1 base from V and 6 bases from J, with 10 bases between. CDR3 sequence reads: CASGLGDSFNEQFF. The CDR3 bases are TGTGCTAGTGGTTTGGGCGATAGCTTCAATGAGCAGTTCTTC.

The chain uses TRBV30 and TRBJ2-7; 8 bases line up with TRBD1. The trim removed 1 base at V and 0 bases at J, leaving 5 bases unmatched. Per the germline V gene, CDR1 is GTSNPN and CDR2 is SVGIG (reference sequence). The CDR3 has 15 amino acids. The CDR3 DNA reads TGTGCCTGGAGTGGGGACAGGACTCCCTCCTACGAGCAGTACTTC. This codes for CAWSGDRTPSYEQYF.

CDR3 sequence reads: CASSISSVDYYGYTF. The CDR3 DNA is TGTGCCAGTAGTATATCCTCAGTGGACTACTATGGCTACACCTTC. The chain uses TRBV19 and TRBJ1-2, with no clear D. The CDR3 runs to 15 residues. Trimming cost V 2 bases and J 3 bases, with 13 bases left between them. CDR1 is LNHDA, CDR2 SQIVND, per germline (reference sequence).

This clone has only a few counts. The CDR3 is CASSTPGGFTEAFF. In nucleotides, the CDR3 is TGTGCCAGTAGTACCCCCGGGGGGTTCACTGAAGCTTTCTTT. The chain joins TRBV19 to TRBJ1-1, with D possibly being TRBD1 (5 bases). Trimming shortened V by 4 bases and J by 4 bases, and 13 bases separated the two germline ends. CDR3 length: 14 residues. Germline V gene data show CDR1 as LNHDA and CDR2 as SQIVND (reference sequence).

This chain joins TRBV7-2 and TRBJ2-3; D possibly corresponds to TRBD2 (7 bases). This CDR3 region has 14 residues. The ends were cut back, 1 base at V and 7 bases at J, with 12 bases in the middle. CDR1 and CDR2 from the germline V gene are SGHTA and FQGNSA. The CDR3 spells CASSLGGGGNTQYF. The DNA of the CDR3 is TGTGCCAGCAGCTTAGGGGGGGGCGGGAATACGCAGTATTTT. Complete variable domain (other parts from reference TRBV7-2 and TRBJ2-3): GAGVSQSPSNKVTEKGKDVELRCDPISGHTALYWYRQSLGQGLEFLIYFQGNSAPDKSGLPSDRFSAERTGGSVSTLTIQRTQQEDSAVYLCASSLGGGGNTQYFGPGTRLTVL.

The V gene is TRBV6-5, the J gene TRBJ1-1; D gene ambiguous. The V end was cut by 6 bases, the J end by 4 bases, with 12 bases between. The CDR3 consists of 13 residues. Germline lookup yields CDR1 MNHEY and CDR2 SVGAGI. CDR3 bases: TGTGCCAGCAGCGCGGGCGGGGTCACTGAAGCTTTCTTT. Residues: CASSAGGVTEAFF.

This clone was recorded once. The J gene is TRBJ1-5, the V gene TRBV15; 9 positions match TRBD1. Per germline, CDR1 LNHNV and CDR2 YYDKDF (reference sequence). The CDR3 loop spans 16 amino acids. Germline trimming cut 2 bases from V and 4 bases from J; bases unmatched to any gene: 6. Here the CDR3 DNA reads TGTGCCACCAGCAGACCGGGACAGGGACTGAATCAGCCCCAGCATTTT. Translating gives CATSRPGQGLNQPQHF.

The chain carries TRBV27 and TRBJ2-7; 10 bases are a match to TRBD2. After removal of 6 bases from V and 2 bases from J, the junction contained 13 bases not matched to a gene. The CDR3 spans 17 residues. CDR1 MNHEY and CDR2 SMNVEV come from the germline V gene (reference sequence). The CDR3 DNA reads TGTGCCAGCAGCCACCCCCCGACTAGCGGGTCCCCCTACGAGCAGTACTTC. It translates to CASSHPPTSGSPYEQYF.

The chain carries TRBV7-2 and TRBJ2-2, with a weak D call TRBD2 (6 bases). The CDR3 runs 14 residues. Germline values: CDR1 SGHTA, CDR2 FQGNSA. V was clipped by 7 bases and J by 5 bases, with 14 bases between them. CDR3 region: CASNPGGFTGELFF. DNA of the CDR3: TGTGCCAGCAACCCCGGGGGATTTACCGGGGAGCTGTTTTTT.

This clone was counted once. CDR3 bases: TGTGCTAGTGGTTTGAGCCCTGGAAACACCATATATTTT. This codes for CASGLSPGNTIYF. The chain recombines TRBV12-5 with TRBJ1-3; D not resolved. Trimming took off 2 bases at V and 2 bases at J, with 4 bases between the two ends. Germline V gene lookup returns CDR1 LGHNT and CDR2 FRNRAP. The CDR3 spans 13 residues.

The V gene is TRBV7-9, the J gene TRBJ2-1; 8 bases align to TRBD2. The CDR3 extends over 14 amino acids. CDR1 and CDR2 from the germline V gene are SEHNR and FQNEAQ (reference sequence). The V segment lost 7 bases and the J segment 5 bases; nucleotides outside the gene matches: 7. DNA of the CDR3: TGTGCCAGCATGGTAGCGGGGACGCACAATGAGCAGTTCTTC. Its translation is CASMVAGTHNEQFF. Combining the CDR3 with reference TRBV7-9 and TRBJ2-1 gives the whole variable domain DTGVSQNPRHKITKRGQNVTFRCDPISEHNRLYWYRQTLGQGPEFLTYFQNEAQLEKSRLLSDRFSAERPKGSFSTLEIQRTEQGDSAMYLCASMVAGTHNEQFFGPGTRLTVL.

This chain connects TRBV7-6 to TRBJ1-4; D is perhaps TRBD1 (5 bases). V lost 11 bases and J 0 bases, leaving 16 bases between the germline ends. CDR3 length equals 15 residues. CDR1 is SGHVS, CDR2 FNYEAQ, per germline. The chain's CDR3 is CARRGLSATNEKLFF. The CDR3 bases are TGTGCCCGGAGGGGCCTGTCTGCAACTAATGAAAAACTGTTTTTT.

The chain employs TRBV9 and TRBJ1-4; the match to TRBD1 covers 7 bases. Germline CDR1 SGDLS, CDR2 YYNGEE. Germline trimming cut 4 bases from V and 5 bases from J; bases unmatched to any gene: 8. The CDR3 spans 15 residues. The CDR3 protein is CASSLRDSENEKLFF. The CDR3 region has the DNA TGTGCCAGCAGCCTCCGGGACAGTGAAAATGAAAAACTGTTTTTT.